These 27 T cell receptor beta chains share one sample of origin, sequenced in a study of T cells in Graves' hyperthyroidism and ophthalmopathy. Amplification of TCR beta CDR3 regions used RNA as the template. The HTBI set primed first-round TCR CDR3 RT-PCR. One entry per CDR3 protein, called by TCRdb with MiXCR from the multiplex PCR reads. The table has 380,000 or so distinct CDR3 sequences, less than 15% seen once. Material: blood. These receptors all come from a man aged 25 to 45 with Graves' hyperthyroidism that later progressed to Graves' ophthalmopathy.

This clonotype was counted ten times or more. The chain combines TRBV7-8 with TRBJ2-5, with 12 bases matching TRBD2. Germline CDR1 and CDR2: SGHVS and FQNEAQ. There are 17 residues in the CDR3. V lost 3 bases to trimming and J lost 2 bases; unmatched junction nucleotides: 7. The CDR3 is CASSFRASGRGQETQYF. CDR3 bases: TGTGCCAGCAGCTTTAGGGCTAGCGGGAGGGGTCAAGAGACCCAGTACTTC.

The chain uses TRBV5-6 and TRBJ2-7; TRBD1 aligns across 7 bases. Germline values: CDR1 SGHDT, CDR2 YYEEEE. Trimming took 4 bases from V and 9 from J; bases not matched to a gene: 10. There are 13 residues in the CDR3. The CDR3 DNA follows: TGTGCCAGCAGCCAAAATGAGGGGGCCGGGCAGTACTTC. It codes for CASSQNEGAGQYF.

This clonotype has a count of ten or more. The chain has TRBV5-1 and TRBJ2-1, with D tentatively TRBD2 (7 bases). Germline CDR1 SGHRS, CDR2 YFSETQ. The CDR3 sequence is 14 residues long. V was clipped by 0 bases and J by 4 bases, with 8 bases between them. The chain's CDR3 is CASSLEGGYNEQFF. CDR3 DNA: TGCGCCAGCAGCTTGGAGGGGGGGTACAATGAGCAGTTCTTC.

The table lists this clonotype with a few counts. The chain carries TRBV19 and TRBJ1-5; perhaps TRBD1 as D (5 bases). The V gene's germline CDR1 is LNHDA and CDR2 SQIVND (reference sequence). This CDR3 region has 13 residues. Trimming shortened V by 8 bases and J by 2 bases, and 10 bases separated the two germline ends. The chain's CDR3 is CASADRGNQPQHF. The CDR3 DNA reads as TGTGCCAGTGCAGACAGAGGCAATCAGCCCCAGCATTTT.

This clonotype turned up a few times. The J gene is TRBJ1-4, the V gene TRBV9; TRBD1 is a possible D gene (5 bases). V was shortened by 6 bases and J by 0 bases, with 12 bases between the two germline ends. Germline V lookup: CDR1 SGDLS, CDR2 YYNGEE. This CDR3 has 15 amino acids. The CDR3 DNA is TGTGCCAGCACCGAGGGGCCCGCAACTAATGAAAAACTGTTTTTT. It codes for CASTEGPATNEKLFF.

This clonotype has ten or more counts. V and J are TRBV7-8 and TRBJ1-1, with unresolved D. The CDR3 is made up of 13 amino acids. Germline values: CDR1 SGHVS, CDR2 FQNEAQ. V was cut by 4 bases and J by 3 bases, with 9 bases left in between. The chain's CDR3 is CASSSQKDTEAFF. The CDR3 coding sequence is TGTGCCAGCAGCTCCCAGAAGGACACTGAAGCTTTCTTT.

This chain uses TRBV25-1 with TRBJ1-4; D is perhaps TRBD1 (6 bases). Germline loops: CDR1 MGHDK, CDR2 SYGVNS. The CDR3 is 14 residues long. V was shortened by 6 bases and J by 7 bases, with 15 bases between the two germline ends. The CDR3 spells CASSIQGKSEKLFF. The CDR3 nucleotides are TGTGCCAGCAGCATTCAGGGGAAAAGTGAAAAACTGTTTTTT.

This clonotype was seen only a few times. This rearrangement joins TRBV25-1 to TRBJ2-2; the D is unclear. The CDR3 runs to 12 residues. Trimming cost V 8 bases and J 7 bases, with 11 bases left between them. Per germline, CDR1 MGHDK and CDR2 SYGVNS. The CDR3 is CASALAYGELFF. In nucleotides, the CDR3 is TGTGCCAGCGCCCTTGCGTACGGGGAGCTGTTTTTT. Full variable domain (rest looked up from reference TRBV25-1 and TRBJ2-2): EADIYQTPRYLVIGTGKKITLECSQTMGHDKMYWYQQDPGMELHLIHYSYGVNSTEKGDLSSESTVSRIRTEHFPLTLESARPSHTSQYLCASALAYGELFFGEGSRLTVL.

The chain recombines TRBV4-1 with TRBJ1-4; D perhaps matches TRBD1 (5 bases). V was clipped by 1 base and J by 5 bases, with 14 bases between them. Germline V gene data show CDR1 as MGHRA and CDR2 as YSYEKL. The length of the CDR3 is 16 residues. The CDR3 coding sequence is TGCGCCAGCAGCCAAGGGGGACCCCGAGCGAATGAAAAACTGTTTTTT. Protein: CASSQGGPRANEKLFF.

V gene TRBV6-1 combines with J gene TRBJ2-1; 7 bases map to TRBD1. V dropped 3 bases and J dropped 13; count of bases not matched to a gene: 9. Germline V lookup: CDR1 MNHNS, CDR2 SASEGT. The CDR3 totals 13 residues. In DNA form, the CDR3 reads TGTGCCAGCAGTGAGTCGGACAGGCGGACACAGTTCTTC. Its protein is CASSESDRRTQFF.

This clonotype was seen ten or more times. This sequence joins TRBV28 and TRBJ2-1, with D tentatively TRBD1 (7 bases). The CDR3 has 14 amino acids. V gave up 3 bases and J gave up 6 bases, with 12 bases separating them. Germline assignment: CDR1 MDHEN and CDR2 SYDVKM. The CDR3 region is CASSFAQGGNEQFF. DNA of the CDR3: TGTGCCAGCAGTTTCGCCCAGGGGGGCAATGAGCAGTTCTTC.

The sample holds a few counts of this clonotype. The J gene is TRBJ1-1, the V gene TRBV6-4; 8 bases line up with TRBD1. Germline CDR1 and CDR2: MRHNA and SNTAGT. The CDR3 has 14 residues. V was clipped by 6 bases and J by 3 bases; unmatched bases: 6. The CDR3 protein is CASRDTDRDTEAFF. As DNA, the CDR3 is TGTGCCAGCAGAGATACGGACAGGGACACTGAAGCTTTCTTT.

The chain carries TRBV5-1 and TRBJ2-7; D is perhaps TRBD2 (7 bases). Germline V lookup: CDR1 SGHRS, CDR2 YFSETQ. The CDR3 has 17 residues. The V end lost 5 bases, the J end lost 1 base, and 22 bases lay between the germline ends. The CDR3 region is CASRDLGGGHLSYEQYF. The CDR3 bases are TGCGCCAGCAGGGACTTGGGGGGGGGGCATTTATCCTACGAGCAGTACTTC.

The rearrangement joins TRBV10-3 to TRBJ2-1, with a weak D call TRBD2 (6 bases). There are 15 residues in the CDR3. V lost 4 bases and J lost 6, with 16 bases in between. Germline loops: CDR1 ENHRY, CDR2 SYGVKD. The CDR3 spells CAISGASDGRNEQFF. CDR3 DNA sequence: TGTGCCATCAGTGGAGCTAGCGACGGACGCAATGAGCAGTTCTTC.

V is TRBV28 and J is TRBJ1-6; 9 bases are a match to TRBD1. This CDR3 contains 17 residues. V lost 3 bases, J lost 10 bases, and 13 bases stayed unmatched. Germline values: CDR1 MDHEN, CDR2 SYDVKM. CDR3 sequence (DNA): TGTGCCAGCAGTTTCCTGGGGTTGGGGACAGGGCACTCACCCCTCCACTTT. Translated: CASSFLGLGTGHSPLHF.

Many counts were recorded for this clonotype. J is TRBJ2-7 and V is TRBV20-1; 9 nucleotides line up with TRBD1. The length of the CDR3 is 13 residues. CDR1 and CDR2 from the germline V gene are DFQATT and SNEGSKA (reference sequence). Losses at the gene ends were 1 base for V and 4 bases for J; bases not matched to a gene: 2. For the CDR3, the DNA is TGCAGTGCTAGAGGGGACAGGGTATACGAGCAGTACTTC. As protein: CSARGDRVYEQYF.

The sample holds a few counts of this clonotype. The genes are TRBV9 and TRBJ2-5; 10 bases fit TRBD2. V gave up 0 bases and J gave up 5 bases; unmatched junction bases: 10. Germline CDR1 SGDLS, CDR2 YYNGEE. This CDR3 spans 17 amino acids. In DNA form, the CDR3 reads TGTGCCAGCAGCGTAGAAGGTAGCGGGGGGCCTGAGGAGACCCAGTACTTC. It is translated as CASSVEGSGGPEETQYF.

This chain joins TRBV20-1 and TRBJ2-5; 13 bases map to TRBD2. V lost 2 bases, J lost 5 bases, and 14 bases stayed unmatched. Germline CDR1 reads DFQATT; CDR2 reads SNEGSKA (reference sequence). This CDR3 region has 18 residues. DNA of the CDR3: TGCAGTGCTAGACATACTAGCGGGGGGGTCAGGGATCTCGAGACCCAGTACTTC. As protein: CSARHTSGGVRDLETQYF.

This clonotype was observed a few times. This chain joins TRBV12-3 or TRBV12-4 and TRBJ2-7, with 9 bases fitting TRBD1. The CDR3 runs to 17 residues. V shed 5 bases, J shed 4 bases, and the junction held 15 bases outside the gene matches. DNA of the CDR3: TGTGCCAGCAGTCCTGGGACAGGGAAGGGTGCTGGTTACGAGCAGTACTTC. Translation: CASSPGTGKGAGYEQYF.

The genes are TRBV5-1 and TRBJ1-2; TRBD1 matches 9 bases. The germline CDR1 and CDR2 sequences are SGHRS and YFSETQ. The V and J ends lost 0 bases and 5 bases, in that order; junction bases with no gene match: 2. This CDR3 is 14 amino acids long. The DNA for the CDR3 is TGCGCCAGCAGCTTGGATGGACAGGGGTATGGCTACACCTTC. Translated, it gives CASSLDGQGYGYTF.

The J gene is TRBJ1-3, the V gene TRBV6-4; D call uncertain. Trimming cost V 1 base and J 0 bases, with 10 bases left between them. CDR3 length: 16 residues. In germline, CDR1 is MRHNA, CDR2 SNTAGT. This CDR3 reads CASSDLSLVSGNTIYF. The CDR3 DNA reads TGTGCCAGCAGTGACTTATCCTTAGTCTCTGGAAACACCATATATTTT.

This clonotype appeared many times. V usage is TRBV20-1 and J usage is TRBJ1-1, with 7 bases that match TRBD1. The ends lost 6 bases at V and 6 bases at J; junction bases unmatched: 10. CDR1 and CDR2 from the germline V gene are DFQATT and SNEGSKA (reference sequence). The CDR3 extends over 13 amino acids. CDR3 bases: TGCAGTGCCGGGACAGCAACGCAAGCTGAAGCTTTCTTT. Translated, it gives CSAGTATQAEAFF.

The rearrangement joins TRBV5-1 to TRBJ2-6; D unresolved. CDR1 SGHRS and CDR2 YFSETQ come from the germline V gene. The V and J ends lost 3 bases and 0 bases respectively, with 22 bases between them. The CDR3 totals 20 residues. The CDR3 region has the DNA TGCGCCAGCAGCTCGGAGATGGGCAGAGAGATTAGCTCTGGGGCCAACGTCCTGACTTTC. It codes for CASSSEMGREISSGANVLTF.

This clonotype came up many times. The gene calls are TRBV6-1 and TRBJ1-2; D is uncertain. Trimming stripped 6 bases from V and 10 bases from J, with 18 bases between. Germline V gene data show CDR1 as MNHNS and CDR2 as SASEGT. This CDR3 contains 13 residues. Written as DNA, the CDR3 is TGTGCCAGCAGCCAAGGATCAGGTTCTTTCTACACCTTC. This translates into CASSQGSGSFYTF.

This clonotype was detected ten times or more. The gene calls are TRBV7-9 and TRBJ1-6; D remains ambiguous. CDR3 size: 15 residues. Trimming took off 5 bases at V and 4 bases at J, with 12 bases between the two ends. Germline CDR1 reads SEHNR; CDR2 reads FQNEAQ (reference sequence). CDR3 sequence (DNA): TGTGCCAGCAGCCTAGATTGGGAATATAATTCACCCCTCCACTTT. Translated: CASSLDWEYNSPLHF.

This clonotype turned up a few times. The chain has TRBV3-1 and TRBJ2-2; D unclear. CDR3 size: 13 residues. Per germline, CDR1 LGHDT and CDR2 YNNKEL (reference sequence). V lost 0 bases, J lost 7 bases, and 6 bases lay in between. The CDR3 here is CASSQEDRGELFF. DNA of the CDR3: TGTGCCAGCAGCCAAGAGGACCGCGGGGAGCTGTTTTTT.

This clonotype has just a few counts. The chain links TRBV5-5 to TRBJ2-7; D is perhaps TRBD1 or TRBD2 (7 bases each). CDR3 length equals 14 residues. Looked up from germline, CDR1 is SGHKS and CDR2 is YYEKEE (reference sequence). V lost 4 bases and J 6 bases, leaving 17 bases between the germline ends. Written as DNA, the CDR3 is TGTGCCAGCAGCCGTCAGGGGGGGAATAGCGAGCAGTACTTC. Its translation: CASSRQGGNSEQYF.